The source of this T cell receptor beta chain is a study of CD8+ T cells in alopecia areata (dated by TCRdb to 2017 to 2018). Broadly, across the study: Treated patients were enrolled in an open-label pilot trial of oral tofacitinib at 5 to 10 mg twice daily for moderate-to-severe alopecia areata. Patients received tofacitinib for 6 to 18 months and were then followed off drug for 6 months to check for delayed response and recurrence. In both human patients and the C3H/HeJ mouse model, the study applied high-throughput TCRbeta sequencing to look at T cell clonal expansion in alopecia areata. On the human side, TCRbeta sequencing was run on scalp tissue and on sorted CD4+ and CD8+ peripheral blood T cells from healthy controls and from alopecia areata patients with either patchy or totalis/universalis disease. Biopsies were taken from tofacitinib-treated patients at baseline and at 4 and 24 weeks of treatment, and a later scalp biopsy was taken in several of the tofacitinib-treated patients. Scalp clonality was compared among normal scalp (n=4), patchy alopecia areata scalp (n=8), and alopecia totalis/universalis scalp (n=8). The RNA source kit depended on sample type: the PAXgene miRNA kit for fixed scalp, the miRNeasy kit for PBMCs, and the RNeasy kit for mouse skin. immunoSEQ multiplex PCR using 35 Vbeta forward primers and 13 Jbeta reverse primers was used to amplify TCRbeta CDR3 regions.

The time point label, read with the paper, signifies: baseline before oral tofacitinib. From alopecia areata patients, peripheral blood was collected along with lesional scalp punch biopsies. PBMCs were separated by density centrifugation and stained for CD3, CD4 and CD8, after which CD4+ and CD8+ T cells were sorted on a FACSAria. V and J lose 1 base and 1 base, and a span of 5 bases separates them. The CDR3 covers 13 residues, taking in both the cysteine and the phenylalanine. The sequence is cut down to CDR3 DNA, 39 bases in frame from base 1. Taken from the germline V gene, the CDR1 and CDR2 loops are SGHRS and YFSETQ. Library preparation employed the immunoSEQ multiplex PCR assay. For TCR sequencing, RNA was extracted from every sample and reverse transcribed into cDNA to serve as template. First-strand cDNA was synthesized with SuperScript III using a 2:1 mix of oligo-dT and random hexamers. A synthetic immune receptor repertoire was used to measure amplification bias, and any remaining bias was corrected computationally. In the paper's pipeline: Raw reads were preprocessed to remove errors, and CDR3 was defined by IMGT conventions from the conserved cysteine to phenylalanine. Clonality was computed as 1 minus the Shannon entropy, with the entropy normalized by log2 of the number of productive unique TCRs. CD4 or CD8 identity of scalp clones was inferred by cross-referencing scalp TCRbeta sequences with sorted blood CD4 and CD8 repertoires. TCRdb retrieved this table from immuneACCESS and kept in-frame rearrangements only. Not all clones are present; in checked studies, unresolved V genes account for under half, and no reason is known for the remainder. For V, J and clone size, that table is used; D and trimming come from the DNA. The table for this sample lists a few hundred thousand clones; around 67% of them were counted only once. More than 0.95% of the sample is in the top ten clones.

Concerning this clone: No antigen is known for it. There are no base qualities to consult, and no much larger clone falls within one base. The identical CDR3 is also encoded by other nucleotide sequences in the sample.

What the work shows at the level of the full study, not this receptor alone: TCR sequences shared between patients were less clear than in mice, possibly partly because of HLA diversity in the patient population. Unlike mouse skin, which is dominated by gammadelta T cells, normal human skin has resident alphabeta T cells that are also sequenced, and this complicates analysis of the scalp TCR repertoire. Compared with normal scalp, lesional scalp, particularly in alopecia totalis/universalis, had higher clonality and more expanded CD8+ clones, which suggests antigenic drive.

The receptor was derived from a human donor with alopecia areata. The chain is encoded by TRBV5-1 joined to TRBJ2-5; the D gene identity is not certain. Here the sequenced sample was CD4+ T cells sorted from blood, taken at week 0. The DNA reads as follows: TGCGCCAGCAGCTTGTCCCCCCAAGAGACCCAGTACTTC. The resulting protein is CASSLSPQETQYF.